The 30 T cell receptor beta chains in this list originate from one sample, sequenced in a study of T cell responses to AZD1222 COVID-19 vaccine. Libraries were prepared by immunoSEQ multiplex PCR; TCRdb keeps only in-frame clonotypes and omits some of them. Of 120,000 to 150,000 clones in the sample, roughly 90% were seen once. The specimen was peripheral blood, collected on day 0 of AZD1222 vaccination. The receptor source for this set is an adult in good health.

V usage is TRBV6-1 and J usage is TRBJ1-5, with D perhaps TRBD1 (5 bases). Deletions cut 6 bases from V and 5 bases from J, with 20 bases between. CDR3 length: 16 amino acids. CDR1 and CDR2 (germline): MNHNS, SASEGT. CDR3 protein: CASRERRDYGHQPQHF. DNA of the CDR3: TGTGCCAGCAGGGAAAGAAGGGACTACGGGCATCAGCCCCAGCATTTT.

The rearrangement joins TRBV27 to TRBJ1-3; D gene ambiguous. The CDR3 covers 17 residues. The V gene's germline CDR1 is MNHEY and CDR2 SMNVEV (reference sequence). V was shortened by 2 bases and J by 0 bases, with 14 bases between the two germline ends. Here the CDR3 DNA reads TGTGCCAGCAGTTTAACTGGGAAGGGCCACTCTGGAAACACCATATATTTT. Amino acid sequence: CASSLTGKGHSGNTIYF.

This clone appeared once. The gene calls are TRBV7-2 and TRBJ1-2; weak D call: TRBD1 (5 bases). Germline CDR1 reads SGHTA; CDR2 reads FQGNSA. V dropped 5 bases and J dropped 0 bases, with 10 bases sitting between them. The CDR3 is 14 amino acids. The CDR3 reads CASSRRQTNYGYTF. The CDR3 DNA follows: TGTGCCAGCAGCAGACGACAGACTAACTATGGCTACACCTTC.

The chain combines TRBV4-3 with TRBJ1-2; D not certain. CDR3 length: 15 residues. V lost 1 base to trimming and J lost 7 bases, with 16 bases between them. CDR1 and CDR2 (germline): LGHNA, YSLEER. This chain's CDR3 is CASSQVAPTVGGYTF. The CDR3, as DNA: TGCGCCAGCAGCCAAGTAGCCCCCACAGTGGGTGGCTACACCTTC.

This chain uses TRBV4-3 with TRBJ2-1; D may be TRBD2 (6 bases). The germline CDR1 and CDR2 sequences are LGHNA and YSLEER. The CDR3 is 17 residues long. The germline V and J ends were trimmed by 0 bases and 0 bases, with 12 bases remaining between them. DNA for the CDR3: TGCGCCAGCAGCCAAGATTTGTCTAGCGACTCCTACAATGAGCAGTTCTTC. The encoded protein is CASSQDLSSDSYNEQFF.

The chain joins TRBV19 to TRBJ1-3; maybe TRBD1 (6 bases). The V end lost 3 bases, the J end lost 4 bases, and 13 bases lay between the germline ends. CDR3 length equals 15 residues. Germline V gene sequence: CDR1 LNHDA, CDR2 SQIVND (reference sequence). The CDR3 is CASSIGRDKGNTIYF. CDR3 nucleotide sequence: TGTGCCAGTAGTATCGGCAGGGACAAAGGAAACACCATATATTTT.

The rearrangement joins TRBV28 to TRBJ1-4; D is ambiguous. The CDR3 is 12 amino acids. Germline V gene lookup returns CDR1 MDHEN and CDR2 SYDVKM. Trimming took 5 bases from V and 8 from J, leaving 9 bases between them. The CDR3 DNA reads TGTGCCAGCAGTCTCCTTTGGGAAAAACTGTTTTTT. As protein: CASSLLWEKLFF.

The chain couples TRBV11-2 to TRBJ2-1; 8 bases map to TRBD2. Germline lookup yields CDR1 SGHAT and CDR2 FQNNGV. This CDR3 has 15 amino acids. Losses at the gene ends were 4 bases for V and 7 bases for J; bases not matched to a gene: 9. This CDR3 reads CASSSLAGTRNEQFF. CDR3 DNA sequence: TGTGCCAGCAGCTCCTTAGCGGGGACTCGTAATGAGCAGTTCTTC.

The chain links TRBV7-9 to TRBJ2-3; 11 bases line up with TRBD2. The CDR3 has 19 amino acids. Looked up from germline, CDR1 is SEHNR and CDR2 is FQNEAQ (reference sequence). Losses at the gene ends were 4 bases for V and 0 bases for J; bases not matched to a gene: 12. CDR3 sequence (DNA): TGTGCCAGCAGCTCCCCCCGGATAGCGGGGGGGCCCAGCACAGATACGCAGTATTTT. Translating it yields CASSSPRIAGGPSTDTQYF.

The chain is built from TRBV11-2 and TRBJ2-2; 9 bases map to TRBD1. This CDR3 has 15 residues. Germline lookup yields CDR1 SGHAT and CDR2 FQNNGV. The junction had 5 bases not matched to a gene; V was cut back by 3 bases and J by 6 bases. The CDR3 DNA follows: TGTGCCAGCAGCTTTAGGCGACAGGGGGCCGGGGAGCTGTTTTTT. Translated, it gives CASSFRRQGAGELFF. Variable domain in full (rest from reference TRBV11-2 and TRBJ2-2): EAGVAQSPRYKIIEKRQSVAFWCNPISGHATLYWYQQILGQGPKLLIQFQNNGVVDDSQLPKDRFSAERLKGVDSTLKIQPAKLEDSAVYLCASSFRRQGAGELFFGEGSRLTVL.

The chain carries TRBV6-6 and TRBJ1-6, with D uncertain. This CDR3 is 14 amino acids long. CDR1 and CDR2 from the germline V gene are MNHNY and SVGAGI (reference sequence). V dropped 7 bases and J dropped 0 bases, with 7 bases sitting between them. In nucleotides, the CDR3 is TGTGCCAGCATGCCTAGCTCCTATAATTCACCCCTCCACTTT. It codes for CASMPSSYNSPLHF.

The chain carries TRBV9 and TRBJ2-5; maybe TRBD2 (5 bases). Between the trimmed V and J ends, which lost 0 bases and 4 bases, there was a span of 10 bases. The CDR3 runs to 14 residues. The germline CDR1 and CDR2 sequences are SGDLS and YYNGEE. The CDR3 sequence: CASSVEGGGETQYF. CDR3 coding DNA: TGTGCCAGCAGCGTAGAGGGTGGAGGAGAGACCCAGTACTTC. Variable domain in full (rest from reference TRBV9 and TRBJ2-5): DSGVTQTPKHLITATGQRVTLRCSPRSGDLSVYWYQQSLDQGLQFLIQYYNGEERAKGNILERFSAQQFPDLHSELNLSSLELGDSALYFCASSVEGGGETQYFGPGTRLLVL.

The chain combines TRBV7-3 with TRBJ2-1; D may be TRBD1 (5 bases). Germline CDR1 and CDR2: SGHTA and FQGTGA. V was cut by 0 bases and J by 8 bases, with 8 bases left in between. The CDR3 covers 13 residues. The CDR3 nucleotides read TGTGCCAGCAGCTTAACAGGGGTCGATGAGCAGTTCTTC. Amino acids: CASSLTGVDEQFF.

The chain couples TRBV19 to TRBJ1-2; possibly TRBD1 for D (6 bases). V lost 2 bases, J lost 2 bases, and 15 bases lay in between. Germline CDR1 reads LNHDA; CDR2 reads SQIVND (reference sequence). This CDR3 is 16 amino acids long. The DNA of the CDR3 is TGTGCCAGTAGTATATACCCTCAGGGGAGGAACTATGGCTACACCTTC. Protein sequence: CASSIYPQGRNYGYTF.

CDR3 in amino acids: CASSETSGGSYEQYF. DNA of the CDR3: TGTGCCAGCAGCGAGACTAGCGGGGGCTCCTACGAGCAGTACTTC. The chain uses TRBV7-6 and TRBJ2-7; the match to TRBD2 covers 12 bases. V lost 5 bases and J lost 0; bases outside the gene matches: 2. The CDR3 runs 15 residues. Germline loops: CDR1 SGHVS, CDR2 FNYEAQ.

This chain's CDR3 is CASSFQDILNTEAFF. In DNA form, the CDR3 reads TGTGCCAGCTCATTTCAGGACATACTGAACACTGAAGCTTTCTTT. The genes are TRBV18 and TRBJ1-1; D is possibly TRBD1 (5 bases). The CDR3 is made up of 15 amino acids. CDR1 is KGHSH, CDR2 LQKENI, per germline. V was trimmed by 5 bases and J by 0 bases, leaving 13 bases between them.

The J gene is TRBJ2-5, the V gene TRBV11-1; the D gene is possibly TRBD2 (6 bases). The CDR3 is 14 residues long. CDR1 is SGHAT, CDR2 FQDESV, per germline (reference sequence). The V end was cut by 3 bases, the J end by 5 bases, with 13 bases between. This CDR3 is CASSLPGVSETQYF. CDR3 coding DNA: TGTGCCAGCAGCTTGCCGGGAGTCTCGGAGACCCAGTACTTC.

The gene calls are TRBV2 and TRBJ1-1; 7 bases match TRBD1. Germline trimming cut 5 bases from V and 4 bases from J; bases unmatched to any gene: 7. The CDR3 loop spans 14 amino acids. CDR1 is SNHLY, CDR2 FYNNEI, per germline. The CDR3 reads CASSPRQGGTEAFF. CDR3 sequence (DNA): TGTGCCAGCAGTCCTCGGCAGGGGGGCACTGAAGCTTTCTTT.

The chain joins TRBV14 to TRBJ1-2; D remains ambiguous. Germline loops: CDR1 SGHDN, CDR2 FVKESK. The CDR3 loop spans 15 amino acids. Trimming removed 4 bases at V and 4 bases at J, with 16 bases between. DNA of the CDR3: TGTGCCAGCAGCCCTGCAGTACTCGGGGTCTATGGCTACACCTTC. Its translation: CASSPAVLGVYGYTF.

The rearrangement uses TRBV20-1 and TRBJ1-1; D is uncertain. Germline V gives CDR1 DFQATT, CDR2 SNEGSKA (reference sequence). V gave up 3 bases and J gave up 0 bases, with 8 bases separating them. The CDR3 spans 13 residues. The CDR3: CSASGQMNTEAFF. CDR3 DNA sequence: TGCAGTGCTAGTGGGCAGATGAACACTGAAGCTTTCTTT.

The chain employs TRBV9 and TRBJ2-3, with a possible D match to TRBD2 (5 bases). This CDR3 is 16 amino acids long. Trimming took off 3 bases at V and 0 bases at J, with 14 bases between the two ends. The germline gives CDR1 SGDLS, CDR2 YYNGEE. The CDR3 nucleotides are TGTGCCAGCAGCGGAGGCCCCCCGGGAAGCACAGATACGCAGTATTTT. As protein: CASSGGPPGSTDTQYF.

The chain has TRBV20-1 and TRBJ2-1, with no clear D. The germline gives CDR1 DFQATT, CDR2 SNEGSKA (reference sequence). Trimming shortened V by 3 bases and J by 0 bases, and 12 bases separated the two germline ends. This CDR3 has 15 amino acids. For the CDR3, the DNA is TGCAGTGCTAGTTTGAGGTTTAGCTCCTACAATGAGCAGTTCTTC. Residues: CSASLRFSSYNEQFF.

Only a few counts were recorded for this clone. The chain links TRBV28 to TRBJ2-1; D is undetermined. The V gene's germline CDR1 is MDHEN and CDR2 SYDVKM. This CDR3 has 14 residues. V lost 2 bases and J lost 8, with 13 bases in between. CDR3 sequence: CASSLPVVGDEQFF. The CDR3 nucleotides are TGTGCCAGCAGTTTACCGGTGGTGGGCGATGAGCAGTTCTTC.

V is TRBV4-1 and J is TRBJ2-7, with D perhaps TRBD1 (6 bases). V lost 4 bases and J 4 bases, leaving 14 bases between the germline ends. The CDR3 loop spans 14 amino acids. Germline V gives CDR1 MGHRA, CDR2 YSYEKL. CDR3 region: CASSLRTEQYEQYF. The CDR3 bases are TGCGCCAGCAGCCTTAGGACAGAGCAATACGAGCAGTACTTC.

The chain carries TRBV7-3 and TRBJ2-7; a weak D match, TRBD2 (5 bases). This CDR3 comprises 15 residues. The V and J ends lost 3 bases and 5 bases respectively, with 17 bases between them. Germline-derived CDR1 and CDR2 are SGHTA and FQGTGA. DNA for the CDR3: TGTGCCAGCAGCTTGATGCGGCTAGCTAACCACGAGCAGTACTTC. Amino acid sequence: CASSLMRLANHEQYF.

This sequence joins TRBV18 and TRBJ1-1; maybe TRBD1 (5 bases). The V gene's germline CDR1 is KGHSH and CDR2 LQKENI. There are 14 residues in the CDR3. V was trimmed by 4 bases and J by 1 base, leaving 10 bases between them. The CDR3 sequence is CASSLGRGNTEAFF. In DNA, the CDR3 is TGTGCCAGCTCACTGGGGAGGGGGAACACTGAAGCTTTCTTT. Based on the CDR3 plus reference TRBV18 and TRBJ1-1, the full variable domain is NAGVMQNPRHLVRRRGQEARLRCSPMKGHSHVYWYRQLPEEGLKFMVYLQKENIIDESGMPKERFSAEFPKEGPSILRIQQVVRGDSAAYFCASSLGRGNTEAFFGQGTRLTVV.

The chain employs TRBV13 and TRBJ2-1; unclear D gene. The CDR3 totals 15 residues. Germline V gene sequence: CDR1 PRHDT, CDR2 FYEKMQ (reference sequence). Trimming cost V 5 bases and J 9 bases, with 20 bases left between them. CDR3 residues: CASSPTLPYAAEQFF. For the CDR3, the DNA is TGTGCCAGCAGCCCTACCCTTCCTTACGCGGCTGAGCAGTTCTTC.

The CDR3 is CASSLLGANYGYTF. The CDR3 region has the DNA TGCGCCAGCAGCCTGTTAGGGGCCAACTATGGCTACACCTTC. The V call is TRBV4-3, the J call TRBJ1-2, with a tentative D call TRBD1 (5 bases). In germline, CDR1 is LGHNA, CDR2 YSLEER. The CDR3 totals 14 residues. The V end lost 4 bases, the J end lost 2 bases, and 11 bases lay between the germline ends.

CDR3 residues: CASSPTSGSSEQYF. In DNA form, the CDR3 reads TGTGCCAGCAGCCCGACTAGCGGGAGTTCCGAGCAGTACTTC. J is TRBJ2-7 and V is TRBV3-1 (or the pseudogene TRBV3-2), with TRBD2 matching 12 bases. The CDR3 contains 14 residues. Germline lookup yields CDR1 LGHDT and CDR2 YNNKEL (reference sequence). V trimming: 4 bases; J trimming: 6 bases; junction bases outside the gene matches: 4.

The chain uses TRBV15 and TRBJ1-4, with D possibly being TRBD1 (5 bases). Germline assignment: CDR1 LNHNV and CDR2 YYDKDF (reference sequence). The CDR3 runs 15 residues. The V end lost 6 bases, the J end lost 0 bases, and 11 bases lay between the germline ends. CDR3 coding DNA: TGTGCCACCAGGGGAAGGGGAGCAACTAATGAAAAACTGTTTTTT. Translation gives CATRGRGATNEKLFF.